A single sample gave rise to the 22 T cell receptor beta chains below, sequenced in a study of immune evolution from preneoplasia to lung adenocarcinoma. Assay used: immunoSEQ multiplex PCR; TCRdb lists only in-frame clones, some missing. The sample carries some 5,000 clones, around three quarters recorded once. The sample comprised FFPE minimally invasive lung adenocarcinoma tissue. The receptors shown here come from a person aged 60-79 years with lung adenocarcinoma.

The chain is built from TRBV7-6 and TRBJ2-2; 7 bases map to TRBD2. The CDR3 loop spans 16 amino acids. Germline CDR1 and CDR2: SGHVS and FNYEAQ. Losses at the gene ends were 5 bases for V and 7 bases for J; bases not matched to a gene: 13. CDR3 region: CASSQLPLREHGELFF. CDR3 coding DNA: TGTGCCAGCAGCCAACTACCCCTGCGGGAGCACGGGGAGCTGTTTTTT.

The chain employs TRBV30 and TRBJ1-3, with 7 bases fitting TRBD1. The J segment lost 4 bases and the V segment lost 4 bases, leaving 10 bases of the junction unmatched. Germline CDR1 and CDR2: GTSNPN and SVGIG (reference sequence). The CDR3 loop spans 15 amino acids. CDR3 sequence reads: CAWNRDSGWGNTIYF. In nucleotides, the CDR3 is TGTGCCTGGAATAGGGACAGCGGATGGGGAAACACCATATATTTT.

This clone was observed a handful of times. The chain combines TRBV2 with TRBJ2-1, with 7 nucleotides matching TRBD2. The CDR3 has 13 amino acids. CDR1 is SNHLY and CDR2 is FYNNEI in the germline V gene. V was pared by 5 bases and J by 11 bases, with 9 bases of the junction left unmatched. CDR3 region: CASSTGSGWKQFF. In DNA form, the CDR3 reads TGTGCCAGCAGTACTGGTAGCGGGTGGAAGCAGTTCTTC.

The chain carries TRBV28 and TRBJ2-7, with a tentative D call TRBD2 (6 bases). Deletions cut 8 bases from V and 9 bases from J, with 20 bases between. Germline V CDR1 and CDR2: MDHEN, SYDVKM. There are 13 residues in the CDR3. The CDR3 sequence: CASQAGNRGGQYF. The CDR3 DNA reads as TGTGCCAGCCAGGCGGGAAACCGAGGCGGGCAGTACTTC.

The gene calls are TRBV6-6 and TRBJ2-7; 11 bases line up with TRBD2. J was trimmed by 1 base and V by 5 bases; bases with no gene match: 4. This CDR3 region has 15 residues. The germline CDR1 and CDR2 sequences are MNHNY and SVGAGI (reference sequence). The chain's CDR3 is CASSPRLAGSYEQYF. The CDR3 bases are TGTGCCAGCAGTCCCCGACTAGCGGGGTCCTACGAGCAGTACTTC.

This clone has just one count. The genes are TRBV19 and TRBJ1-2, with D maybe TRBD1 (6 bases). The CDR3 has 14 residues. Looked up from germline, CDR1 is LNHDA and CDR2 is SQIVND (reference sequence). V was shortened by 6 bases and J by 2 bases, with 13 bases between the two germline ends. The CDR3 protein is CASSALTGNYGYTF. The DNA for the CDR3 is TGTGCCAGTAGCGCCCTTACAGGGAACTATGGCTACACCTTC.

This clone is a singleton in its sample. V usage is TRBV19 and J usage is TRBJ1-2; tentative D call: TRBD1 (5 bases). The CDR3 has 13 residues. From germline, CDR1 is LNHDA and CDR2 SQIVND (reference sequence). The V end lost 4 bases, the J end lost 2 bases, and 8 bases lay between the germline ends. For the CDR3, the DNA is TGTGCCAGTAGTAGGGGCATCAACTATGGCTACACCTTC. Translation gives CASSRGINYGYTF.

CDR3 loop: CASSKGREQYF. CDR3 sequence (DNA): TGTGCCAGTAGTAAGGGGCGCGAGCAGTACTTC. The chain links TRBV19 to TRBJ2-7, with D possibly matching TRBD1 (5 bases). Trimming took 4 bases from V and 6 from J, leaving 7 bases between them. This CDR3 is 11 amino acids long. Germline CDR1 and CDR2: LNHDA and SQIVND (reference sequence).

The chain links TRBV19 to TRBJ2-2; 7 bases fit TRBD1. The germline V gene encodes CDR1 LNHDA and CDR2 SQIVND (reference sequence). After removal of 6 bases from V and 0 bases from J, the junction contained 1 base not matched to a gene. The CDR3 extends over 14 amino acids. This CDR3 is CASRDRTNTGELFF. The CDR3 region has the DNA TGTGCCAGTAGGGACAGGACGAACACCGGGGAGCTGTTTTTT.

This clone was seen a handful of times. The gene calls are TRBV4-2 and TRBJ1-2, with a possible D match to TRBD1 (5 bases). CDR3 size: 17 residues. The germline V and J ends were trimmed by 0 bases and 2 bases, with 16 bases remaining between them. CDR1 and CDR2 from the germline V gene are LGHNA and YNFKEQ. The DNA of the CDR3 is TGTGCCAGCAGCCAAGATTTGCTTAGGGGTGGCAACTATGGCTACACCTTC. Its translation is CASSQDLLRGGNYGYTF.

The chain is built from TRBV7-9 and TRBJ1-1; D gene uncertain. Between the trimmed V and J ends, which lost 5 bases and 7 bases, there was a span of 11 bases. Germline-derived CDR1 and CDR2 are SEHNR and FQNEAQ (reference sequence). There are 12 residues in the CDR3. CDR3 nucleotides: TGTGCCAGCAGCCCGGCTAGGGTTGAAGCTTTCTTT. This encodes CASSPARVEAFF.

This clone was seen a single time. V usage is TRBV5-4 and J usage is TRBJ2-1; the D call may be TRBD1 or TRBD2 (6 bases each). Trimming stripped 4 bases from V and 6 bases from J, with 17 bases between. The CDR3 length is 15 residues. The germline CDR1 and CDR2 sequences are SGHNT and YYREEE (reference sequence). Here the CDR3 reads CASSPGAGPANEQFF. CDR3 sequence (DNA): TGTGCCAGCAGCCCAGGGGCGGGACCCGCCAATGAGCAGTTCTTC. The variable domain in full, completed from reference TRBV5-4 and TRBJ2-1, reads ETGVTQSPTHLIKTRGQQVTLRCSSQSGHNTVSWYQQALGQGPQFIFQYYREEENGRGNFPPRFSGLQFPNYSSELNVNALELDDSALYLCASSPGAGPANEQFFGPGTRLTVL.

This clone was detected only once. The V call is TRBV4-1, the J call TRBJ1-3; a weak D match, TRBD1 (5 bases). Trimming cost V 0 bases and J 2 bases, with 8 bases left between them. The CDR3 is 15 amino acids. Germline V gene sequence: CDR1 MGHRA, CDR2 YSYEKL. CDR3 bases: TGCGCCAGCAGCCAAGATCAGGGCCCTGGAAACACCATATATTTT. This codes for CASSQDQGPGNTIYF.

This clone was picked up a small number of times. One end of the junction does not line up with germline, which may come from a read error. The V gene is TRBV7-3, the J gene TRBJ2-1; 8 positions agree with TRBD2. Germline-derived CDR1 and CDR2 are SGHTA and FQGTGA. The CDR3 is 14 amino acids. The CDR3 DNA reads as TGTGCCAGCAGCGAGGGCCTCAGCGGGAGCGACGGAGTCTTC. Translated: CASSEGLSGSDGVF.

The chain joins TRBV2 to TRBJ2-5; TRBD1 matches 9 bases. The CDR3 sequence is 13 residues long. V shed 5 bases, J shed 5 bases, and the junction held 3 bases outside the gene matches. Germline V gene sequence: CDR1 SNHLY, CDR2 FYNNEI. CDR3: CASSYRGLETQYF. The CDR3 DNA reads TGTGCCAGCAGTTACAGGGGGCTGGAGACCCAGTACTTC.

The rearrangement joins TRBV29-1 to TRBJ2-6; a possible D gene is TRBD1 (6 bases). CDR1 is SQVTM and CDR2 is ANQGSEA in the germline V gene. V was shortened by 0 bases and J by 2 bases, with 8 bases between the two germline ends. The CDR3 covers 15 residues. CDR3 DNA: TGCAGCGTTGAAGACAGGGGAACTGGGGCCAACGTCCTGACTTTC. Translated, it gives CSVEDRGTGANVLTF.

The genes are TRBV5-4 and TRBJ2-1; perhaps TRBD2 as D (5 bases). The CDR3 contains 15 residues. Per the germline V gene, CDR1 is SGHNT and CDR2 is YYREEE (reference sequence). Deletions cut 7 bases from V and 0 bases from J, with 14 bases between. The CDR3 DNA reads as TGTGCCAGCCGGGAAGGGATTATCTCCTACAATGAGCAGTTCTTC. Translation: CASREGIISYNEQFF.

This clone came up once. CDR3 DNA: TGTGCCAGCAGTGGATTTCGGACACTGAACTATGGCTACACCTTC. It is translated as CASSGFRTLNYGYTF. V is TRBV2 and J is TRBJ1-2, with D possibly being TRBD1 (5 bases). V was pared by 4 bases and J by 2 bases, with 14 bases between. The CDR3 is 15 residues long. From germline, CDR1 is SNHLY and CDR2 FYNNEI. Drawing the rest from reference TRBV2 and TRBJ1-2, the complete variable domain is EPEVTQTPSHQVTQMGQEVILRCVPISNHLYFYWYRQILGQKVEFLVSFYNNEISEKSEIFDDQFSVERPDGSNFTLKIRSTKLEDSAMYFCASSGFRTLNYGYTFGSGTRLTVV.

This chain connects TRBV19 to TRBJ2-6, with D hard to call. CDR1 is LNHDA, CDR2 SQIVND, per germline (reference sequence). V lost 0 bases and J 0 bases, leaving 6 bases between the germline ends. The CDR3 consists of 16 residues. The CDR3 DNA reads as TGTGCCAGTAGTATAGAACGAGGCTCTGGGGCCAACGTCCTGACTTTC. This translates into CASSIERGSGANVLTF. Full variable domain (rest looked up from reference TRBV19 and TRBJ2-6): DGGITQSPKYLFRKEGQNVTLSCEQNLNHDAMYWYRQDPGQGLRLIYYSQIVNDFQKGDIAEGYSVSREKKESFPLTVTSAQKNPTAFYLCASSIERGSGANVLTFGAGSRLTVL.

The CDR3 sequence is CASSIQEVADTQYF. CDR3 DNA: TGTGCCAGTAGTATCCAGGAGGTTGCAGATACGCAGTATTTT. The chain recombines TRBV19 with TRBJ2-3, with TRBD2 as a possible D gene (5 bases). Germline loops: CDR1 LNHDA, CDR2 SQIVND (reference sequence). The CDR3 is 14 residues long. V lost 3 bases, J lost 4 bases, and 11 bases lay in between.

The chain links TRBV30 to TRBJ1-5; no firm D call. CDR3 length: 13 residues. From germline, CDR1 is GTSNPN and CDR2 SVGIG (reference sequence). Between the trimmed V and J ends, which lost 4 bases and 4 bases, there was a span of 11 bases. The DNA for the CDR3 is TGTGCCTGGACCGACCAGCCAAATCAGCCCCAGCATTTT. Translating it yields CAWTDQPNQPQHF.

This chain links TRBV19 with TRBJ1-5; D not certain. The CDR3 covers 18 residues. Trimming stripped 2 bases from V and 2 bases from J, with 19 bases between. The germline gives CDR1 LNHDA, CDR2 SQIVND (reference sequence). The CDR3 nucleotides are TGTGCCAGTAGTATATTATCCCCATTCCGGGCGGGCAATCAGCCCCAGCATTTT. Its protein product is CASSILSPFRAGNQPQHF.